Sequencing of this TCR beta chain was carried out in a study of radiation and T cells in renal cell carcinoma (dated by TCRdb to between 2020 and 2021). For the wider study: In total, some 50 samples, comprising roughly 25 tumors and roughly 27 peripheral blood samples, were subjected to TCR beta sequencing. Across all 55 or so samples, several million unique CDR3 nucleotide sequences encoding about 2.4 million unique CDR3 amino acid sequences were identified. The investigation overall reported the following: Effects of radiation dose or scheduling on the TCR repertoire could not be addressed with the single-armed trial design. Higher TCR clonality was observed in irradiated tumors than in controls, with an average of roughly 50% of the repertoire accounted for by the top 100 clonotypes, compared with approximately 40% in nephrectomy-only tumors. Intratumoral heterogeneity went uncaptured because the only tumor material available was small regions of 0.95 to 1 g. Irradiated tumors contained more dominant CDR3 motifs, and these motifs occupied a larger share of the repertoire than in control tumors.

TCR beta libraries were generated from genomic DNA with the immunoSEQ kit, following the manufacturer's recommendations. Library preparation used a first multiplex PCR with proprietary primers, then a second PCR adding unique barcodes, with bead cleanups after each round. A positive control reaction and a negative control reaction, both provided in the kit, were run with every batch of samples. The final libraries were assessed on an Agilent 4200 TapeStation D1000 ScreenTape, pooled by volume, and quantified by qPCR. Sequencing ran on an Illumina NextSeq500 with a MidOutput 150-cycle cartridge, using 156 Read1 and 15 Index1 cycles with kit custom primers. The pooled library was loaded at 1.0 pM, and roughly 18% PhiX control was spiked in. The authors' analysis ran thus. The vendor-processed data were analyzed in R, and a clonotype was defined as all T cells that share the same CDR3 nucleotide sequence. For clone abundance analyses, frequencies were normalized to the 10,000 most abundant clones in each sample. Before analysis, public T cell clones were removed, and these numbered fewer than five per sample on average. ImmunoMap was used for dominant motif analysis with the PAM10 matrix, a gap penalty of 30, and a homology threshold of 0.3, and any motif reaching a cumulative frequency of at least 0.01 was considered dominant. TCRdb retrieved this table from immuneACCESS and kept in-frame rearrangements only. Not all clones are present; in checked studies, unresolved V genes account for under half, and no reason is known for the remainder. That table furnishes V, J and clone size, whereas the DNA furnished D and trimming. This sample holds about 23,000 clones; 45% to 70% were observed only once. About a fifth of the sample goes to the ten largest clones.

For CDR1 and CDR2, the germline V gene (reference sequence) lists LNHNV and YYDKDF. Its CDR3 holds 17 amino acids, cysteine through phenylalanine. Only the CDR3 part of the read is kept: 51 bases, read in frame from the first base. V and J are trimmed by 3 bases and 0 bases, and the gene matches miss 9 bases of the junction. Details on this clone: Its antigen remains undetermined. No qualities accompany the bases; no much larger clone lies one base away.

Interpreted using the paper, the time point label stands for: tumor resected at nephrectomy. Per the publication, the treatment or condition label means: treatment-naive control, cytoreductive nephrectomy. The control tumors were taken from treatment-naive renal cell carcinoma patients who had cytoreductive nephrectomy with no earlier radiation. All patients had renal cell carcinoma with clear cell pathology. Control tumors used for TCR sequencing came from a few females and approximately ten males, resected 2011 to 2014, with median age around 62 years (range about 40 to 85). Tumor processing involved mechanical dissociation, digestion with collagenase/hyaluronidase at 37 degrees C, handling in gentleMACS C tubes, and storage in liquid nitrogen. Genomic DNA for TCR sequencing was prepared using the QIAamp DNA Blood Mini Kit (Qiagen). Samples were included in the analyses only if all quality control checks were passed.

The clonotype comes from a human donor with renal cell carcinoma. The source was tumor tissue, collected from a patient whose treatment was nephrectomy without radiotherapy. The sequence is built from TRBV15 and TRBJ2-7; 9 middle bases align to TRBD2. The base sequence is TGTGCCACCAGCAGGGTAGCGGGGGCCTCTAACTCCTACGAGCAGTACTTC. It translates as CATSRVAGASNSYEQYF. Beyond the CDR3, the reference TRBV15 and TRBJ2-7 genes provide the residues; the full variable domain reads: DAMVIQNPRYQVTQFGKPVTLSCSQTLNHNVMYWYQQKSSQAPKLLFHYYDKDFNNEADTPDNFQSRRPNTSFCFLDIRSPGLGDTAMYLCATSRVAGASNSYEQYFGPGTRLTVT.